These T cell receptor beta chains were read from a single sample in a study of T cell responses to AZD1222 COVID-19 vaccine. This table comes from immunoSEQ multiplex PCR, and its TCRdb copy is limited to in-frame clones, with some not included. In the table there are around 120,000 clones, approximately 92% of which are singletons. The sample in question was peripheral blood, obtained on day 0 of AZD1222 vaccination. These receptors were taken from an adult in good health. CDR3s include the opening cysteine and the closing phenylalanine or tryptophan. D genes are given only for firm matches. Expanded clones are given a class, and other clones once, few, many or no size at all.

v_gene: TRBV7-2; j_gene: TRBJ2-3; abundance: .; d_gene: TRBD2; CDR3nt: TGTGCCAGCAGCCTTCCAGCGGGGGGTGATACGCAGTATTTT; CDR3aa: CASSLPAGGDTQYF
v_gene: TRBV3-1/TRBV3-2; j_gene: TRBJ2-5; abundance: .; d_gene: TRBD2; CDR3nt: TGTGCCAGCAGCCAAGTTGCTAGCGGGGGATTTCGAGAGACCCAGTACTTC; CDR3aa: CASSQVASGGFRETQYF
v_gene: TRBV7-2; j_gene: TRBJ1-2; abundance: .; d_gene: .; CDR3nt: TGTGCCAGCAGCACTCCGGGACACTACTATGGCTACACCTTC; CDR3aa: CASSTPGHYYGYTF
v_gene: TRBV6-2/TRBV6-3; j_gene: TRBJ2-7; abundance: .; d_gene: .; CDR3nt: TGTGCCAGCAGTTACTCACTAGCCCTCTCCTACGAGCAGTACTTC; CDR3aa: CASSYSLALSYEQYF
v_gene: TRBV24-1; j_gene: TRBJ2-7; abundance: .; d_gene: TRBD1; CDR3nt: TGTGCCACCCAGGGGGTGAACTACGAGCAGTACTTC; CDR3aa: CATQGVNYEQYF
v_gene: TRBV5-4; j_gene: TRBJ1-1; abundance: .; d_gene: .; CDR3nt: TGTGCCAGCAGCTTGGCCGGGACGGGGAACACTGAAGCTTTCTTT; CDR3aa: CASSLAGTGNTEAFF
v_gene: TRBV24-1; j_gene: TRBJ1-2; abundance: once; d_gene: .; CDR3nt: TGTGCCACCAGTGACCCAGCCGGGGGAGGGTATGGCTACACCTTC; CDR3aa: CATSDPAGGGYGYTF
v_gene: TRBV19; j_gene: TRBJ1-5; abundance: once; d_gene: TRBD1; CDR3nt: TGTGCCAGTAGTATACCTCCCACCGGGACAGGGGCGTTCAATCAGCCCCAGCATTTT; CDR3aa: CASSIPPTGTGAFNQPQHF
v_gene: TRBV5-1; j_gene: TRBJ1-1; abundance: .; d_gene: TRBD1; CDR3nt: TGCGCCAGCAGCCCGCAACGGGACAGACTGAACACTGAAGCTTTCTTT; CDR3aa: CASSPQRDRLNTEAFF
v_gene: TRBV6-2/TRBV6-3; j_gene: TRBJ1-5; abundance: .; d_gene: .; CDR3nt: TGTGCCAGCACCCCAAACCTCTTTCTTAGCAATCAGCCCCAGCATTTT; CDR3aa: CASTPNLFLSNQPQHF
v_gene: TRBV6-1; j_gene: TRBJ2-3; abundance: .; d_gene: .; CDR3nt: TGTGCCAGCAGTGAAGGAGGGGGGGCAGATACGCAGTATTTT; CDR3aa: CASSEGGGADTQYF
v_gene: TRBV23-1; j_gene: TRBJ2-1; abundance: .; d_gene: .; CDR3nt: TGCGCCAGCAGTCAAGGGACCGCGGGCGATGAGCAGTTCTTC; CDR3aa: CASSQGTAGDEQFF
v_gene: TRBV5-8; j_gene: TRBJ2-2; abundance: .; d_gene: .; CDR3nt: TGTGCCAGCAGCCCGGGGGTGAGGGGTCGAGGCACCGGGGAGCTGTTTTTT; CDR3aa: CASSPGVRGRGTGELFF
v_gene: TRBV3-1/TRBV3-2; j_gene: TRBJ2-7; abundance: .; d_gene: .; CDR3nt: TGTGCCAGCAGCCAGTTTGGGAGGGGGTACGAGCAGTACTTC; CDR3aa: CASSQFGRGYEQYF
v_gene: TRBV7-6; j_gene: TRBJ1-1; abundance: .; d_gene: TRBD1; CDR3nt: TGTGCCAGCAGCTTCCCGACAGGGGAAACGAACACTGAAGCTTTCTTT; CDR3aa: CASSFPTGETNTEAFF
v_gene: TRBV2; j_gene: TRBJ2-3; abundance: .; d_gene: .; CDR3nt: TGTGCCAGCAGTGGGCTTAGCACAGATACGCAGTATTTT; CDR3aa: CASSGLSTDTQYF
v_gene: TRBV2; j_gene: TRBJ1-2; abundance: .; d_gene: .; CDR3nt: TGTGCCAGCAGTGAGTTGGCAGGGGTCCGGTATGGCTACACCTTC; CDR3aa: CASSELAGVRYGYTF
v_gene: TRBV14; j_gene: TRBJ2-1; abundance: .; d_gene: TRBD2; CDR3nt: TGTGCCAGCAGCCGACGACTAGCGGGTCCTTTTACTTCCTACAATGAGCAGTTCTTC; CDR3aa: CASSRRLAGPFTSYNEQFF
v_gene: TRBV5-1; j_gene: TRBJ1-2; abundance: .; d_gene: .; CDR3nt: TGCGCCAGCAGCTTGACGTCAGATGGCTACACCTTC; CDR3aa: CASSLTSDGYTF
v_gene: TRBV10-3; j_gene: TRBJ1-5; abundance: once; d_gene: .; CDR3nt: TGTGCCATCAGTGAGTTTGAGGGGTTAAGTCAGCCCCAGCATTTT; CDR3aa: CAISEFEGLSQPQHF
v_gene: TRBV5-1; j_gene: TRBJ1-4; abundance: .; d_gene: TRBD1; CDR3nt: TGCGCCAGCAGTTCGTCAGGGGGTAGGGAAAAACTGTTTTTT; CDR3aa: CASSSSGGREKLFF
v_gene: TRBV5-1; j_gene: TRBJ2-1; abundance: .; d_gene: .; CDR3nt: TGCGCCAGCAGCTTGGAGCATGAGCAGTTCTTC; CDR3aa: CASSLEHEQFF
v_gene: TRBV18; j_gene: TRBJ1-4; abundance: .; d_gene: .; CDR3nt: TGTGCCAGCTCACCACCAGCCCCGGCAGGATTTAATGAAAAACTGTTTTTT; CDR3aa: CASSPPAPAGFNEKLFF
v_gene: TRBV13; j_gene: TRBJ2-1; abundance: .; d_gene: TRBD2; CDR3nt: TGTGCCAGCAGCCCCGGGACTAGCGGGGGGGAGCAGTTCTTC; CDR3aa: CASSPGTSGGEQFF
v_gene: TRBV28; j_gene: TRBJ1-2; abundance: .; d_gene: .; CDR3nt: TGTGCCAGCACCTTAACACTGGGACTCCCTATTGACTACACCTTC; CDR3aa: CASTLTLGLPIDYTF
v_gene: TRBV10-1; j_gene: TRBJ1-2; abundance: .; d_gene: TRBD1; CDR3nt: TGCGCCAGCAGTGAACGGGACAGCCTTTCCTATGGCTACACCTTC; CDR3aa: CASSERDSLSYGYTF
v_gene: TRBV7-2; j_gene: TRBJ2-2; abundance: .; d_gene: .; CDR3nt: TGTGCCAGCAGCTTATTAAACGCCGGGGAGCTGTTTTTT; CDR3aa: CASSLLNAGELFF
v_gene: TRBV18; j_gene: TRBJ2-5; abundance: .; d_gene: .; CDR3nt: TGTGCCAGCTCACCCCTGTTGAGGGGGGAGACCCAGTACTTC; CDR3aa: CASSPLLRGETQYF
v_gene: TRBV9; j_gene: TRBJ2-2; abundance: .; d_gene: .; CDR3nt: TGTGCCAGCAGCGTAGGGGCGAACACCGGGGAGCTGTTTTTT; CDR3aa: CASSVGANTGELFF
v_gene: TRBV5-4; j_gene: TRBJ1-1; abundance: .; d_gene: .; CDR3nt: TGTGCCAGCAGTGATCCGGGTGACACTGAAGCTTTCTTT; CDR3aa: CASSDPGDTEAFF
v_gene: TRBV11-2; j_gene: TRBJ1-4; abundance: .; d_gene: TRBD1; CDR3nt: TGTGCCAGCAGCACAAGGACAGGGACCGGCGCGACTAATGAAAAACTGTTTTTT; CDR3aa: CASSTRTGTGATNEKLFF
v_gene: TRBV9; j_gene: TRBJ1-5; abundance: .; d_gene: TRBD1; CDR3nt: TGTGCCAGCAGCGTAGGAGGACAGGGGAATCAGCCCCAGCATTTT; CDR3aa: CASSVGGQGNQPQHF
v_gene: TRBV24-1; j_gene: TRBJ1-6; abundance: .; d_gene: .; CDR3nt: TGTGCCACCAGTGATTTCGGGGAGGCGGATTCACCCCTCCACTTT; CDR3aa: CATSDFGEADSPLHF
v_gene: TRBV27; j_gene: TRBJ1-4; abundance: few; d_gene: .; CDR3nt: TGTGCCAGCAGCCCGGGGCGAGGGATGAATGAAAAACTGTTTTTT; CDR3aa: CASSPGRGMNEKLFF
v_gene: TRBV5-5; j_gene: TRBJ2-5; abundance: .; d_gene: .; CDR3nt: TGTGCCAGCAGCTTGGCCTTGGGGGAAGAGACCCAGTACTTC; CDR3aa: CASSLALGEETQYF
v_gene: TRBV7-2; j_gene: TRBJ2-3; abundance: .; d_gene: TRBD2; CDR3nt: TGTGCCAGCAGCTTGGGGGCGGGAGGCATAGATACGCAGTATTTT; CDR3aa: CASSLGAGGIDTQYF
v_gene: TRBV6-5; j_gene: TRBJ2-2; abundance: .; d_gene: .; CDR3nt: TGTGCCAGCACCTATAAGGGGGAAACCGGGGAGCTGTTTTTT; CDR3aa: CASTYKGETGELFF
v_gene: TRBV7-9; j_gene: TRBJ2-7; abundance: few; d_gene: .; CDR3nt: TGTGCCAGCAGCTCATCCGCGGGCAGCTCCTACGAGCAGTACTTC; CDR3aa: CASSSSAGSSYEQYF
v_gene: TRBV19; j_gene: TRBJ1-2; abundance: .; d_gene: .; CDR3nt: TGTGCCAGTAGTCGCCAATTAGGAGCAAAGTATGGCTACACCTTC; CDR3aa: CASSRQLGAKYGYTF
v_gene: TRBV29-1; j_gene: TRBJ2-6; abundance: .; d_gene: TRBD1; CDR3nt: TGCAGCGTTGAATGGACGGGACAGGGGAGCTCTGGGGCCAACGTCCTGACTTTC; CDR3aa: CSVEWTGQGSSGANVLTF
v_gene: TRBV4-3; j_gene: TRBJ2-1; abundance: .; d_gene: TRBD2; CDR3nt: TGCGCCAGCAGCCACGGGACTAGCGCCTACAATGAGCAGTTCTTC; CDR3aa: CASSHGTSAYNEQFF
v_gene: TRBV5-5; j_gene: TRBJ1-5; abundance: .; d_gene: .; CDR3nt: TGTGCCAGCAGCCCACATGGGGGCAATCAGCCCCAGCATTTT; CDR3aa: CASSPHGGNQPQHF
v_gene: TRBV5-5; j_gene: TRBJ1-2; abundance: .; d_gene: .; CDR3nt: TGTGCCAGCATCCAAGGCCAGGGCGGTGGCTACACCTTC; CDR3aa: CASIQGQGGGYTF
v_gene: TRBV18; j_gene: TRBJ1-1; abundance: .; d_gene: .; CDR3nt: TGTGCCAGCTCACCTTCGGGAGGGTTGAACACTGAAGCTTTCTTT; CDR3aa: CASSPSGGLNTEAFF
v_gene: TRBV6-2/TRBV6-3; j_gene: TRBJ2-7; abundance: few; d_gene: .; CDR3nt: TGTGCCAGCAGTTCCTACGACATGTTCGAGCAGTACTTC; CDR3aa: CASSSYDMFEQYF
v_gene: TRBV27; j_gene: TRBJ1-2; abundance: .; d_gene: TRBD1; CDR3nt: TGTGCCAGCAGGGGGACAGGGTCCAAGGGTTATGGCTACACCTTC; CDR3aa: CASRGTGSKGYGYTF
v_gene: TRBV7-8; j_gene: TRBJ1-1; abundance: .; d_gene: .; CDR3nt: TGTGCCAGCAGCTTTGGGACCCCGCCGGGGGGGGCTTTCTTT; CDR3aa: CASSFGTPPGGAFF
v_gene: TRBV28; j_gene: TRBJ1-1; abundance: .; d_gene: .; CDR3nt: TGTGCCAGCAGTCCTCTCCAGGGAACGGGCACTGAAGCTTTCTTT; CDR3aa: CASSPLQGTGTEAFF
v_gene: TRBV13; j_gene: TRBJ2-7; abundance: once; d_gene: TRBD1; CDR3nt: TGTGCCAGCAGCTTGTCCGACAGGGTCTACGAGCAGTACTTC; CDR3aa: CASSLSDRVYEQYF
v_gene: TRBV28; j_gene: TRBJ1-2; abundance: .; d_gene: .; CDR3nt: TGTGCCAGCAGCCTAGGGAGTCGGGGCTACACCTTC; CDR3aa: CASSLGSRGYTF
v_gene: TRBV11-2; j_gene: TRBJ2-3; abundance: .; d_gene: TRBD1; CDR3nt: TGTGCCAGCAGCTCTGGGGTACAGGGGACGCAGTATTTT; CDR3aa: CASSSGVQGTQYF